This entry lists 11 T cell receptor beta chains sequenced from one sample in a study of technical replicates of blood from a few donors (dated by TCRdb to about 2017). The method was the immunoSEQ multiplex PCR assay. This is the immuneACCESS table as TCRdb keeps it, with only in-frame sequences that have V and J called. A part of the clones is gone; compared with another copy, unresolved V genes explain less than half, and the rest is unexplained. Within this sample are 79,000 or so clones, with 91% of them counted one time only. The ten largest clonotypes hold 0.25% of the sample. The sequenced sample consisted of T cells isolated from PBMCs. These receptor sequences come from a human donor in good health.

The J gene is TRBJ1-5, the V gene TRBV19; weak D call: TRBD1 (5 bases). The CDR3 spans 14 residues. CDR1 LNHDA and CDR2 SQIVND come from the germline V gene (reference sequence). V was cut by 5 bases and J by 7 bases, with 15 bases left in between. The CDR3 reads CASSFLAGSQPQHF. DNA of the CDR3: TGTGCCAGTAGTTTCCTGGCAGGGTCACAGCCCCAGCATTTT.

This clone was seen a few times. The V and J genes are TRBV5-1 and TRBJ1-5, with 11 bases fitting TRBD1. The CDR3 has 16 amino acids. CDR1 is SGHRS and CDR2 is YFSETQ in the germline V gene. V gave up 0 bases and J gave up 7 bases; unmatched junction bases: 6. The CDR3 coding sequence is TGCGCCAGCAGCTTGGGACCGGGACAGGGGGGACAGCCCCAGCATTTT. Its protein product is CASSLGPGQGGQPQHF. The whole variable domain, filled in from reference TRBV5-1 and TRBJ1-5, reads KAGVTQTPRYLIKTRGQQVTLSCSPISGHRSVSWYQQTPGQGLQFLFEYFSETQRNKGNFPGRFSGRQFSNSRSEMNVSTLELGDSALYLCASSLGPGQGGQPQHFGDGTRLSIL.

For the CDR3, the DNA is TGCAGCGTTGCGGCAGGCGTCGGTCCCGAATTCCTTTCTGGCTACACCTTC. Its translation is CSVAAGVGPEFLSGYTF. This chain uses TRBV29-1 with TRBJ1-2; the D is unclear. The ends were cut back, 4 bases at V and 7 bases at J, with 28 bases in the middle. The CDR3 spans 17 residues. Germline V CDR1 and CDR2: SQVTM, ANQGSEA.

The rearrangement joins TRBV19 to TRBJ2-1; D not certain. The germline V gene has CDR1 LNHDA and CDR2 SQIVND (reference sequence). With 5 bases removed from V and 0 bases from J, the gap between germline ends came to 8 bases. The CDR3 spans 14 residues. CDR3 amino acids: CASSPMSSYNEQFF. Written as DNA, the CDR3 is TGTGCCAGTAGTCCCATGAGCTCCTACAATGAGCAGTTCTTC.

This chain links TRBV5-5 with TRBJ2-1; 7 bases fit TRBD1. The germline CDR1 and CDR2 sequences are SGHKS and YYEKEE (reference sequence). This CDR3 comprises 16 residues. Unmatched junction bases numbered 8, after V lost 1 base and J lost 4 bases. CDR3 bases: TGTGCCAGCAGCTTGCCTTACAGGGGTCAGTACAATGAGCAGTTCTTC. Its protein product is CASSLPYRGQYNEQFF.

The gene calls are TRBV27 and TRBJ2-3, with a tentative D call TRBD2 (5 bases). The V end was cut by 4 bases, the J end by 5 bases, with 10 bases between. The CDR3 has 13 residues. Germline V gene sequence: CDR1 MNHEY, CDR2 SMNVEV (reference sequence). CDR3 DNA: TGTGCCAGCAGTTCCCATAGCGAAGATACGCAGTATTTT. Amino acid sequence: CASSSHSEDTQYF.

The J gene is TRBJ1-3, the V gene TRBV5-1; 7 bases map to TRBD1. Germline V CDR1 and CDR2: SGHRS, YFSETQ. J gave up 4 bases and V 4 bases, and 11 bases lay outside the gene matches. The CDR3 spans 16 residues. The CDR3 region is CASSPQTTGAGNTIYF. Written as DNA, the CDR3 is TGCGCCAGCAGCCCTCAGACCACAGGGGCGGGAAACACCATATATTTT.

V gene TRBV5-4 combines with J gene TRBJ1-2; tentative D call: TRBD1 (6 bases). This CDR3 spans 15 amino acids. The V end was cut by 3 bases, the J end by 0 bases, with 12 bases between. CDR1 and CDR2 (germline): SGHNT, YYREEE (reference sequence). CDR3 coding DNA: TGTGCCAGCAGCTCCGACAGGAGTGCTAACTATGGCTACACCTTC. Translated, it gives CASSSDRSANYGYTF.

The gene calls are TRBV30 and TRBJ1-2; weak D call: TRBD1 (5 bases). Germline V gives CDR1 GTSNPN, CDR2 SVGIG (reference sequence). The CDR3 runs to 13 residues. Trimming left V 1 base short and J 4 bases short, with 10 bases between. The CDR3 sequence: CAWSEGLFYGYTF. The CDR3 DNA follows: TGTGCCTGGAGTGAGGGACTTTTCTATGGCTACACCTTC. The entire variable domain, with the rest obtained from reference TRBV30 and TRBJ1-2, is as follows: SQTIHQWPATLVQPVGSPLSLECTVEGTSNPNLYWYRQAAGRGLQLLFYSVGIGQISSEVPQNLSASRPQDRQFILSSKKLLLSDSGFYLCAWSEGLFYGYTFGSGTRLTVV.

V is TRBV19 and J is TRBJ2-1; 10 bases line up with TRBD2. CDR1 is LNHDA, CDR2 SQIVND, per germline (reference sequence). Losses at the gene ends were 6 bases for V and 8 bases for J; bases not matched to a gene: 16. The CDR3 contains 17 residues. This chain's CDR3 is CASSLTGGAGGWDEQFF. In nucleotides, the CDR3 is TGTGCCAGTAGCCTAACTGGGGGAGCGGGAGGGTGGGATGAGCAGTTCTTC.

The chain is built from TRBV18 and TRBJ2-6; D gene unclear. This CDR3 has 15 amino acids. V was cut by 3 bases and J by 0 bases, with 6 bases left in between. The germline gives CDR1 KGHSH, CDR2 LQKENI. Here the CDR3 DNA reads TGTGCCAGCTCACCTAGAAACTCTGGGGCCAACGTCCTGACTTTC. This gives the protein CASSPRNSGANVLTF.